The source of this TCR beta chain is a study of shared clonotypes between healthy human individuals. As for the study in general: The donor group consisted of two women and a few men, aged 18 to 49.

Trimming stripped 4 bases from V and 0 bases from J, with 16 bases between. Germline-derived CDR1 and CDR2 are SGHAT and FQNNGV. The CDR3 length is 16 residues. The study, taken as a whole, reports: Naive subsets generally exceeded memory subsets in estimated richness. Relative to clonotypes present in all four donors, those not shared had lower generation probabilities.

About this clone itself: Its antigen is as yet unknown.

Around 30,000 T cell genomes, or around 180 ng DNA, went into the sorted-subset replicate PCRs. Libraries were prepared by immunoSEQ multiplex PCR; TCRdb keeps only in-frame clonotypes and omits some of them. The data contain over a million clones, about 80% of them singletons. The source material was memory CD4+ T cells from PBMCs. Subset of the sample: CD45RA-negative fraction. This TCR was recovered from a man aged 18-30 years in good health. Some clones in this sample may be carry-over from other donors' samples. The chain links TRBV11-2 to TRBJ2-7; D not certain. CDR3 bases: TGTGCCAGCAGCTCGAGTTTAGGCAGGTCCTCCTACGAGCAGTACTTC. It specifies CASSSSLGRSSYEQYF.